This TCR beta chain emerged from a study of blood T cells in healthy people across ages. Study-level background: Capture via template switching afforded approximately one barcoded beta molecule per two T cells. Overall study results and limits: A roughly linear age-dependent decrease characterized TCR beta diversity per million T cells.

The CDR3 has 12 residues. The V and J ends lost 4 bases and 2 bases respectively, with 6 bases between them. Germline lookup yields CDR1 SGHDT and CDR2 YYEEEE. This clonotype has just a few counts. Its cognate antigen is unknown. Using a J-beta primer mix together with a sample-barcoded 5' primer, a second PCR was run for roughly 6 to 11 cycles. Each cDNA molecule, via a template-switch adaptor with 12 random nucleotides, was tagged. TCRdb reprocessed the 5' RACE reads with MiXCR, giving one entry per CDR3 protein. The repertoire holds about 1.8 million distinct CDR3 sequences, with just under 50% as singletons.

The receptor comes from a woman between 40 and 50 years old in good health. V is TRBV5-6 and J is TRBJ2-5; D may be TRBD1 (5 bases). Sequencing input: blood. The CDR3 here is CASSKGQETQYF. CDR3 in DNA: TGTGCCAGCAGCAAGGGGCAAGAGACCCAGTACTTC.